This is a list of T cell receptor beta chains from one sample in a study of shared clonotypes between healthy human individuals. Assay: immunoSEQ multiplex PCR; the TCRdb copy retains only in-frame clones and omits some. The sample has 75,000 to 100,000 clones; roughly 45% are singletons. The sample consisted of PBMCs. The receptors shown here come from a woman aged 40-49 years in good health. Some clones in this sample may be carry-over from other donors' samples. Both conserved end residues are part of each CDR3. D genes are given only for firm matches. Size is omitted from some rows. Given values are once, few, many or a class for expanded clones.

J | size | V | D | CDR3 | DNA
TRBJ1-2 | many | TRBV30 | - | CAWSVLGGYYGYTF | TGTGCCTGGAGTGTACTCGGCGGCTACTATGGCTACACCTTC
TRBJ2-7 | - | TRBV7-3 | - | CASSLTGGYEQYF | TGTGCCAGCAGCTTAACCGGAGGCTACGAGCAGTACTTC
TRBJ2-7 | many | TRBV6-1 | - | CASSDYSSYEQYF | TGTGCCAGCAGTGACTACAGCTCCTACGAGCAGTACTTC
TRBJ2-1 | many | TRBV27 | TRBD2 | CASSLTRLAGEQFF | TGTGCCAGCAGTTTAACAAGACTAGCGGGTGAGCAGTTCTTC
TRBJ2-7 | - | TRBV6-5 | - | CASSQMEGVYEQYF | TGTGCCAGCAGTCAAATGGAGGGAGTCTACGAGCAGTACTTC
TRBJ1-1 | many | TRBV7-6 | TRBD1 | CASSRGTGITNTEAFF | TGTGCCAGCAGCCGAGGGACAGGGATTACGAACACTGAAGCTTTCTTT
TRBJ1-5 | - | TRBV18 | TRBD1 | CASSPPGQGGNQPQHF | TGTGCCAGCTCACCACCTGGACAGGGGGGCAATCAGCCCCAGCATTTT
TRBJ1-4 | few | TRBV20-1 | - | CSALVNEKLFF | TGCAGTGCGCTGGTAAATGAAAAACTGTTTTTT
TRBJ2-5 | many | TRBV11-2 | - | CASSLGPLPQETQYF | TGTGCCAGCAGCTTAGGTCCGCTTCCCCAAGAGACCCAGTACTTC
TRBJ2-3 | many | TRBV7-3 | TRBD2 | CASSLRGRLATFTDTQYF | TGTGCCAGCAGCTTACGGGGTAGACTAGCGACCTTCACAGATACGCAGTATTTT
TRBJ2-7 | once | TRBV5-1 | TRBD2 | CASSLGTSGGHEQYF | TGCGCCAGCAGCCTGGGGACTAGCGGGGGCCATGAGCAGTACTTC
TRBJ2-1 | - | TRBV5-3 | - | CASSLRWGALGEQFF | TGTGCCAGCAGCTTGAGATGGGGGGCCTTGGGTGAGCAGTTCTTC
TRBJ2-7 | - | TRBV28 | - | CASSPGAGRGSYEQYF | TGTGCCAGCAGCCCGGGGGCGGGGCGAGGGTCCTACGAGCAGTACTTC
TRBJ1-1 | - | TRBV7-2 | - | CASSLTTETEAFF | TGTGCCAGCAGCTTAACGACGGAGACTGAAGCTTTCTTT
TRBJ2-7 | - | TRBV30 | - | CAWSGGQRPTYEQYF | TGTGCCTGGAGTGGCGGACAACGGCCAACCTACGAGCAGTACTTC
TRBJ2-7 | - | TRBV28 | TRBD2 | CASGPLTSGKEAYEQYF | TGTGCCAGCGGCCCTTTGACTAGCGGGAAGGAGGCCTACGAGCAGTACTTC
TRBJ1-4 | many | TRBV5-1 | - | CASSLGQPTNEKLFF | TGCGCCAGCAGCTTGGGACAGCCAACTAATGAAAAACTGTTTTTT
TRBJ1-1 | - | TRBV2 | - | CASSEQAMNTEAFF | TGTGCCAGCAGTGAACAGGCAATGAACACTGAAGCTTTCTTT
TRBJ2-7 | many | TRBV20-1 | - | CSAEGSYEQYF | TGCAGTGCGGAGGGATCCTACGAGCAGTACTTC
TRBJ2-3 | - | TRBV5-4 | - | CASSLDPATDTQYF | TGTGCCAGCAGCTTGGATCCTGCCACAGATACGCAGTATTTT
TRBJ2-7 | - | TRBV30 | - | CAWGSAIAQYF | TGTGCCTGGGGGAGTGCGATTGCGCAGTACTTC
TRBJ2-7 | many | TRBV2 | TRBD2 | CASKPGTSGPYEQYF | TGTGCCAGCAAGCCCGGGACTAGCGGTCCCTACGAGCAGTACTTC
TRBJ2-3 | - | TRBV7-9 | TRBD2 | CASSAGTSGDTDTQYF | TGTGCCAGCAGCGCAGGGACTAGCGGGGACACAGATACGCAGTATTTT
TRBJ2-7 | many | TRBV19 | - | CAEPAASAAYEQYF | TGTGCCGAACCCGCGGCTAGCGCGGCCTACGAGCAGTACTTC
TRBJ1-1 | - | TRBV4-1 | - | CASSHPGRSTEAFF | TGCGCCAGCAGCCATCCAGGGAGGAGCACTGAAGCTTTCTTT
TRBJ2-5 | many | TRBV28 | TRBD2 | CASSGEGRETQYF | TGTGCCAGCAGTGGGGAGGGGAGGGAGACCCAGTACTTC
TRBJ2-1 | - | TRBV30 | TRBD2 | CAWSLGLAGVVGKLF | TGTGCCTGGAGTCTGGGACTAGCGGGAGTAGTGGGGAAGCTCTTC
TRBJ1-1 | - | TRBV29-1 | - | CSAQPRMNTEAFF | TGCAGCGCTCAACCGAGGATGAACACTGAAGCTTTCTTT
TRBJ1-2 | - | TRBV18 | - | CASSPNGPATNYGYTF | TGTGCCAGCTCACCAAATGGGCCAGCGACTAACTATGGCTACACCTTC
TRBJ2-1 | many | TRBV29-1 | TRBD2 | CSVVRLAGGNEQFF | TGTAGCGTTGTGCGCCTAGCGGGAGGCAATGAGCAGTTCTTC
TRBJ2-5 | - | TRBV9 | - | CASSVGSIQETQYF | TGTGCCAGCAGCGTGGGGAGTATACAAGAGACCCAGTACTTC
TRBJ2-7 | - | TRBV5-1 | - | CASSSFGYEQYF | TGTGCCAGCAGCTCGTTCGGGTACGAGCAGTACTTC
TRBJ1-5 | few | TRBV27 | TRBD1 | CASSPRTGSGNQPQHF | TGTGCCAGCAGTCCAAGGACAGGGTCGGGCAATCAGCCCCAGCATTTT
TRBJ2-1 | - | TRBV5-6 | - | CASSFPGGVGSHNEQFF | TGTGCCAGCAGCTTCCCCGGAGGGGTGGGTTCCCACAATGAGCAGTTCTTC
TRBJ1-5 | - | TRBV28 | - | CASRRQNSNQPQHF | TGTGCCAGCCGTCGCCAGAATAGCAATCAGCCCCAGCATTTT
TRBJ2-1 | - | TRBV11-2 | TRBD2 | CASSTGTSQFF | TGTGCCAGCAGCACCGGGACTAGCCAGTTCTTC
TRBJ1-4 | few | TRBV9 | - | CASSGRGVGNEKLFF | TGTGCCAGCAGCGGGAGGGGCGTCGGTAATGAAAAACTGTTTTTT
TRBJ2-1 | once | TRBV11-3 | TRBD2 | CASSLVGWASGYNEQFF | TGTGCCAGCAGCTTAGTTGGTTGGGCTAGCGGCTACAATGAGCAGTTCTTC
TRBJ1-2 | - | TRBV7-9 | TRBD1 | CASSSGGFGYTF | TGTGCCAGCAGCTCAGGGGGTTTTGGCTACACCTTC
TRBJ2-5 | many | TRBV28 | TRBD2 | CASSLLQREKETQYF | TGTGCCAGCAGTTTATTGCAGCGGGAGAAGGAGACCCAGTACTTC
TRBJ2-7 | - | TRBV5-6 | TRBD2 | CASSLPGLASNEQYF | TGTGCCAGCAGCTTACCGGGACTAGCGAGTAACGAGCAGTACTTC
TRBJ1-2 | - | TRBV5-6 | TRBD1 | CASSPTWTGTYGYTF | TGTGCCAGCAGCCCTACATGGACAGGAACCTATGGCTACACCTTC
TRBJ1-2 | - | TRBV28 | - | CASTLEAGGYTF | TGTGCCAGCACTTTGGAGGCGGGGGGCTACACCTTC
TRBJ1-1 | few | TRBV7-8 | - | CASSLEIFPTEAFF | TGTGCCAGCAGCTTAGAAATATTCCCCACTGAAGCTTTCTTT